The present T cell receptor beta chain was sequenced within a study of CXCR3-negative and CXCR3-positive naive CD8 T cells. The sorter processed each CD8+ T cell subset in triplicate at about 320,000 cells apiece. Naive CD8+ T cells showed a CD45RO-CCR7+CD27+CD95- phenotype. Study results and caveats: For naive cells, CXCR3-negative and CXCR3-positive subsets had similar TRBV-TRBJ usage; for memory cells, usage differed.

UMI-labeled 5' RACE TRB cDNA libraries were prepared from the cells. No DNA is given; TCRdb re-called the 5' RACE reads and lists each CDR3 protein once. The table lists 100,000 to 150,000 distinct CDR3 sequences. Note on this clonotype: The antigen is unknown.

Germline V gene sequence: CDR1 MDHEN, CDR2 SYDVKM. CDR3 size: 11 residues. The chain recombines TRBV28 with TRBJ1-5. Sequencing was carried out using naive CXCR3- CD8+ T cells from blood. Regarding subset: CD45RO-CCR7+CD27+CD95- naive CD8+ T cells lacking CXCR3 (TNR3-). The clonotype originates from a human donor in good health. Some clones in this sample may be carry-over from other donors' samples. CDR3 protein: CASSLHQPQHF.